The sample holds many counts of the clone carrying this T cell receptor (beta chain). The data belong to a study of shared clonotypes between healthy human individuals. Study information: Each donor had three CD4 naive, three CD4 memory, two CD8 naive and one CD8 memory plate.

When replicate PCRs were run on sorted subsets, they used 200 to 250 ng DNA, 30,000 to 35,000 T cell genomes. Only in-frame clones appear in the TCRdb table, and some are missing; sequencing was by immunoSEQ multiplex PCR. The profile shows around 1 million clones, around 80% of them singletons. The CDR3 loop spans 15 amino acids. Trimming removed 3 bases at V and 2 bases at J, with 14 bases between. Germline CDR1 and CDR2: MNHEY and SVGAGI. This TCR derives from a man between 18 and 29 years old in good health. Sequenced material: memory CD4+ T cells sorted from blood. Subset of the sample: CD45RA-negative fraction. The chain couples TRBV6-5 to TRBJ2-7; D is perhaps TRBD1 (6 bases). CDR3 DNA: TGTGCCAGCAGTTATTCCGGGACACCAGCCTACGAGCAGTACTTC. Protein product: CASSYSGTPAYEQYF.